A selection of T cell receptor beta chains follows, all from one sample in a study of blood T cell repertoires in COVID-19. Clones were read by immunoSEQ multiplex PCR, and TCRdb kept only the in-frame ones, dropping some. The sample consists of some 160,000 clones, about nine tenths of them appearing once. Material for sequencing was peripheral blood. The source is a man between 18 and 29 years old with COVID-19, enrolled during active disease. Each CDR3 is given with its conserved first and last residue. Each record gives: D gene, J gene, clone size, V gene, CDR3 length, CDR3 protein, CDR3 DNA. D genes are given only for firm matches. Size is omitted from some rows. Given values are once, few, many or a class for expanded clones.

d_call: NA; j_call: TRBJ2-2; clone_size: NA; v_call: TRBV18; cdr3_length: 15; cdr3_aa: CASSPGGANTGELFF; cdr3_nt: TGTGCCAGCTCACCAGGGGGCGCGAACACCGGGGAGCTGTTTTTT
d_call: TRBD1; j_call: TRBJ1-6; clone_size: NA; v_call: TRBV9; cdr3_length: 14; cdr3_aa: CASSATGGGTPLHF; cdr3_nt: TGTGCCAGCAGCGCTACAGGGGGGGGGACACCCCTCCACTTT
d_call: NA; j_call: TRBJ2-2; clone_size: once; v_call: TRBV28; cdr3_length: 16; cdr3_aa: CASSLVLSRSSGELFF; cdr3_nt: TGTGCCAGCAGTTTAGTGTTGAGTCGGTCCTCCGGGGAGCTGTTTTTT
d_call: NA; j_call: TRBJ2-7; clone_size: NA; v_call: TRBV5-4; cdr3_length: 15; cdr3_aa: CASSRREFNSYEQYF; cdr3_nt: TGTGCCAGCAGCCGACGGGAGTTTAATAGTTACGAGCAGTACTTC
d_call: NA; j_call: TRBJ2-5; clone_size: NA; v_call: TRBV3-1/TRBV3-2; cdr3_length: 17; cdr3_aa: CASTPKWRSSRGETQYF; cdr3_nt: TGTGCCAGCACCCCCAAATGGAGGTCTAGCAGAGGTGAGACCCAGTACTTC
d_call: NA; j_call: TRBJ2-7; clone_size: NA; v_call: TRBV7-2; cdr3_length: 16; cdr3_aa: CASSLGRVSGTYEQYF; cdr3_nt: TGTGCCAGCAGCTTAGGTAGAGTTAGCGGAACCTACGAGCAGTACTTC
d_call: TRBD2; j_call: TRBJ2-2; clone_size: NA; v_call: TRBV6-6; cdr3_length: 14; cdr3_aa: CASHGRGAHGELFF; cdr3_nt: TGTGCCAGCCACGGGCGGGGGGCCCACGGGGAGCTGTTTTTT
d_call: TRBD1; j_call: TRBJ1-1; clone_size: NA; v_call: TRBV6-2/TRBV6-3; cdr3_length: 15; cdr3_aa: CASSYTTGGQPEAFF; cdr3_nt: TGTGCCAGCAGTTACACGACAGGGGGGCAACCTGAAGCTTTCTTT
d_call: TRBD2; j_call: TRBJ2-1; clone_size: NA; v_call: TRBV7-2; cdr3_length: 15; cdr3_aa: CASSWTSGILNEQFF; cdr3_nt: TGTGCCAGCAGCTGGACTAGCGGGATCCTCAATGAGCAGTTCTTC
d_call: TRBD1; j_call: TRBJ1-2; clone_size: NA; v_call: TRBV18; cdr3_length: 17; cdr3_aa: CASSPPEGRGNAYGYTF; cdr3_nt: TGTGCCAGCTCACCACCGGAGGGCAGGGGGAATGCCTATGGCTACACCTTC
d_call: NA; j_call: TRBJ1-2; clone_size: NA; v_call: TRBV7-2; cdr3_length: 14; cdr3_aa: CASSLEAGEYGYTF; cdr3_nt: TGTGCCAGCAGCTTAGAGGCAGGGGAATACGGCTACACCTTC
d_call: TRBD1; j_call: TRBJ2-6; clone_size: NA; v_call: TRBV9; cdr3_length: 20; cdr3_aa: CASSTPRGDRVSAGANVLTF; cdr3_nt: TGTGCCAGCAGCACCCCCCGGGGGGACAGGGTATCGGCGGGGGCCAACGTCCTGACTTTC
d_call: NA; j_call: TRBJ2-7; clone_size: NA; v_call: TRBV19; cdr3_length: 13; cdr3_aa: CASSYSGDYEQYF; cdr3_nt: TGTGCCAGTAGTTACTCAGGGGACTACGAGCAGTACTTC
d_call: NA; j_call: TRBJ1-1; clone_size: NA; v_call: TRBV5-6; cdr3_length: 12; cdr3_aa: CASSYRDAEAFF; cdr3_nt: TGTGCCAGCAGTTACCGGGATGCTGAAGCTTTCTTT
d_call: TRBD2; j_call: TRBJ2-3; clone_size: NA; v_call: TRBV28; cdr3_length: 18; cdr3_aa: CASRTTGLAGLSTDTQYF; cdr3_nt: TGTGCCAGCAGGACGACAGGACTAGCGGGCCTTTCGACAGATACGCAGTATTTT
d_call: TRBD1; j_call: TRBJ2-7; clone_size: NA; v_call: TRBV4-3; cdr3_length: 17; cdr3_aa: CASSPYAGTGGSYEQYF; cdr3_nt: TGCGCCAGCAGCCCCTACGCCGGGACAGGGGGTTCCTACGAGCAGTACTTC
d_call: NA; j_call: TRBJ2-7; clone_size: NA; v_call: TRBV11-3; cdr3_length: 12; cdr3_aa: CASSLRRGEQYF; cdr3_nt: TGTGCCAGCAGCTTAAGAAGGGGCGAGCAGTACTTC
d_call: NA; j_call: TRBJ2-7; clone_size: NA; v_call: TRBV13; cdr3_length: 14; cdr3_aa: CASSPTGLLYEQYF; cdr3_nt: TGTGCCAGCAGCCCCACTGGACTACTCTACGAGCAGTACTTC
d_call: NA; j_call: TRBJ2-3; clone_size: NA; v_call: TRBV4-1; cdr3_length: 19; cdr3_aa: CASSQTVRAWSTGLDTQYF; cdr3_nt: TGCGCCAGCAGCCAGACCGTTCGGGCGTGGTCCACAGGGTTAGATACGCAGTATTTT
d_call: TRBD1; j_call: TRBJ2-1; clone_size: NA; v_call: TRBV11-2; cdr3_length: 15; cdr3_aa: CASRSGDRDNNEQFF; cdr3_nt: TGTGCCAGCAGGTCCGGGGACAGGGATAACAATGAGCAGTTCTTC
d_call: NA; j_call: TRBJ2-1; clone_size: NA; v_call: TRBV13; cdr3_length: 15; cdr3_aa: CASSLVLDLEYEQFF; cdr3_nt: TGTGCCAGCAGCTTAGTGTTGGATCTAGAGTATGAGCAGTTCTTC
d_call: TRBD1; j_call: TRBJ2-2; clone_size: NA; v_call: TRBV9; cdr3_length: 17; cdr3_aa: CASSPGGTGEVRGELFF; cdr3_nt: TGTGCCAGCAGCCCCGGGGGGACAGGGGAGGTCCGCGGGGAGCTGTTTTTT
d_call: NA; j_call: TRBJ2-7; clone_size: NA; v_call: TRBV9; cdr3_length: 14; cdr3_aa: CASSVEDSSYEQYF; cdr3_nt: TGTGCCAGCAGCGTAGAGGACAGCTCCTACGAGCAGTACTTC